Sequencing of this T cell receptor (beta chain) was carried out in a study of blood T cell repertoires in COVID-19. In the study overall: COVID-19 samples from acute and convalescent phases originated in the United States, Italy and Spain. The cDNA or gDNA used as material had been derived from T cells, B-cell-depleted T cells, or PBMCs.

Germline V gives CDR1 LGHNA, CDR2 YNFKEQ. V was trimmed by 0 bases and J by 0 bases, leaving 9 bases between them. This CDR3 is 16 amino acids long. As processed by the authors: Reference gene primer amplification gave estimated nucleated cell counts. This table comes from immunoSEQ multiplex PCR, and its TCRdb copy is limited to in-frame clones, with some not included. V and J calls plus clone size are reproduced from that table; the DNA served to infer D and trimming. The data hold over 250,000 clones, with 80% to 90% observed a single time. The chain uses TRBV4-2 and TRBJ1-3; D is uncertain. This receptor was identified in a woman aged 70 to 79 with acute or convalescent COVID-19. The sequencing sample was made of peripheral blood. The CDR3 sequence is CASSQDSRYSGNTIYF. The DNA of the CDR3 is TGTGCCAGCAGCCAAGACTCCAGGTACTCTGGAAACACCATATATTTT.